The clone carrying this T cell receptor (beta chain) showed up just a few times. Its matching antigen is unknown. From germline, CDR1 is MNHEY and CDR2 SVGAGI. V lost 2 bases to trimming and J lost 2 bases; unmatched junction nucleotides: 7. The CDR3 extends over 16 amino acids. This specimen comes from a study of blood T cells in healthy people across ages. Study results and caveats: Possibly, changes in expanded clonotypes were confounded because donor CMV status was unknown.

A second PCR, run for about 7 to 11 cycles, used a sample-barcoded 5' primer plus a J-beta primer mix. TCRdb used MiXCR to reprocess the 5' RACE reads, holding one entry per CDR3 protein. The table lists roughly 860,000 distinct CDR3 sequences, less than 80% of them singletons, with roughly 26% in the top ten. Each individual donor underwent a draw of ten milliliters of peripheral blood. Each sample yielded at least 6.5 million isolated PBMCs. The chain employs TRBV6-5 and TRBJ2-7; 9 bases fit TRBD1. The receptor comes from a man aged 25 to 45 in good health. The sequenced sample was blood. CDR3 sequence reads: CASSYGGQGGTYEQYF. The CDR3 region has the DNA TGTGCCAGCAGTTACGGGGGACAGGGAGGAACCTACGAGCAGTACTTC.